This entry is about one T cell receptor (beta chain). The data originate from a study of cytomegalovirus exposure and HLA in healthy donors. With V trimmed by 5 bases and J by 7 bases, 3 bases remained unmatched. CDR1 is MNHNS and CDR2 is SASEGT in the germline V gene. There are 13 residues in the CDR3. PCR used 60 Vbeta primers and 13 Jbeta primers. Libraries were prepared by immunoSEQ multiplex PCR; TCRdb keeps only in-frame clonotypes and omits some of them. The data hold 100,000 or so clones, with 76% observed a single time. The material sequenced was PBMCs. J is TRBJ2-2 and V is TRBV6-1; TRBD1 matches 8 bases. The TCR sequence derives from a man in his forties in good health and CMV-seropositive. The chain's CDR3 is CASSNRGFGELFF. In nucleotides, the CDR3 is TGTGCCAGCAGTAACAGGGGGTTCGGGGAGCTGTTTTTT.